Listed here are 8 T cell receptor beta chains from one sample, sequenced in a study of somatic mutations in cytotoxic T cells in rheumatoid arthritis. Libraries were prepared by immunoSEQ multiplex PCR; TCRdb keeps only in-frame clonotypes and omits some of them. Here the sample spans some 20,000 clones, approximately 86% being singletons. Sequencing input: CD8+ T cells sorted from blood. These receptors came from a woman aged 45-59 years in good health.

CDR3 sequence reads: CASSWTVNYEQYF. CDR3 DNA sequence: TGTGCCAGCAGTTGGACGGTAAATTACGAGCAGTACTTC. V is TRBV27 and J is TRBJ2-7; the D is unclear. Germline CDR1 and CDR2: MNHEY and SMNVEV (reference sequence). CDR3 size: 13 residues. Trimming shortened V by 4 bases and J by 4 bases, and 11 bases separated the two germline ends.

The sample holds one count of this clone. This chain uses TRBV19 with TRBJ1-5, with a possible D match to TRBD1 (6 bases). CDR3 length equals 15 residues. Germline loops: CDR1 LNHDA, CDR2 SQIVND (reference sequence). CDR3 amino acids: CASGRRDNSNQPQHF. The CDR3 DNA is TGTGCTAGTGGGCGCAGGGACAATAGCAATCAGCCCCAGCATTTT.

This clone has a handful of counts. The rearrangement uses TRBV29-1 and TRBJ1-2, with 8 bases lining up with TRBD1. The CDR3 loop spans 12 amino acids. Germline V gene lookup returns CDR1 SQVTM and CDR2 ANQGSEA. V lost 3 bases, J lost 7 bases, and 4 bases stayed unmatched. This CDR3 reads CSVDEQGGGYTF. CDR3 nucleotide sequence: TGCAGCGTTGACGAACAGGGGGGTGGCTACACCTTC. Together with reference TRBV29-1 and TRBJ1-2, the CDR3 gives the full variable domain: SAVISQKPSRDICQRGTSLTIQCQVDSQVTMMFWYRQQPGQSLTLIATANQGSEATYESGFVIDKFPISRPNLTFSTLTVSNMSPEDSSIYLCSVDEQGGGYTFGSGTRLTVV.

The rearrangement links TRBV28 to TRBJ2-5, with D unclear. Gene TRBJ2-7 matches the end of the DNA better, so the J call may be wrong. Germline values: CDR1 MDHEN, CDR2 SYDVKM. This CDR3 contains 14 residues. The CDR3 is CASSLGPLVHEQYF. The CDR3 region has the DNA TGTGCCAGCAGTTTGGGCCCATTAGTCCACGAGCAGTACTTC.

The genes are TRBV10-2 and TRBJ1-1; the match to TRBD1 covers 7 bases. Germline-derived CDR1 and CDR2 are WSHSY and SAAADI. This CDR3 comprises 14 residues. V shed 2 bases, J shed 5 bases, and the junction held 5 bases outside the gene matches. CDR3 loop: CASSEIQGGTEAFF. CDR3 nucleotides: TGCGCCAGCAGTGAGATCCAGGGGGGGACTGAAGCTTTCTTT.

The CDR3 bases are TGCGCCAGCAGCCCCGGACAGTTTAGCTCCTACGAGCAGTACTTC. Translated: CASSPGQFSSYEQYF. The V call is TRBV5-1, the J call TRBJ2-7; a possible D gene is TRBD1 (6 bases). CDR3 size: 15 residues. Germline values: CDR1 SGHRS, CDR2 YFSETQ. V was shortened by 4 bases and J by 0 bases, with 14 bases between the two germline ends.

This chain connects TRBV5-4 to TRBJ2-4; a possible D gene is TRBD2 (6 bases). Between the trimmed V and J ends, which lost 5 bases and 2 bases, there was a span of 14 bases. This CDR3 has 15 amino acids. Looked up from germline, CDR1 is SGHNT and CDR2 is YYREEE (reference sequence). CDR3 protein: CASSIRRETKNIQYF. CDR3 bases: TGTGCCAGCAGTATCCGGAGGGAAACCAAAAACATTCAGTACTTC.

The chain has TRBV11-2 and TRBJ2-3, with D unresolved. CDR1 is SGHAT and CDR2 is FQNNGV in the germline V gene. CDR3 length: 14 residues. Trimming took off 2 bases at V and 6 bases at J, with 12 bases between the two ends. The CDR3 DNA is TGTGCCAGCAGCTTAAAGCTGACGATTGATACGCAGTATTTT. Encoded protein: CASSLKLTIDTQYF.